Listed below are T cell receptor beta chains from one sample, sequenced in a study of blood T cell repertoires in COVID-19. Clones were sequenced by immunoSEQ multiplex PCR, and TCRdb holds only the in-frame ones, with some missing. The repertoire holds tens of thousands of clones, with approximately 90% as singletons. Sequencing used peripheral blood. These receptors came from a human donor in a cohort sampled during active COVID-19. CDR3s include the opening cysteine and the closing phenylalanine or tryptophan. D genes are given only for firm matches. Not all rows give a size; the values are once, few, many and, for expanded clones, a class.

V gene,J gene,clone size,D gene,CDR3 DNA,CDR3 protein
TRBV6-4,TRBJ2-7,-,-,TGTGCCAGCAGACCCCAGGGAAGCTCCTACGAGCAGTACTTC,CASRPQGSSYEQYF
TRBV7-7,TRBJ1-3,-,-,TGTGCCAGCAGCTTAGCGGCAGGGGCTGGAAACACCATATATTTT,CASSLAAGAGNTIYF
TRBV27,TRBJ2-3,-,-,TGTGCCAGCAGTTTAATAGGGACTGGAGATACGCAGTATTTT,CASSLIGTGDTQYF
TRBV19,TRBJ2-1,-,TRBD1,TGTGCCAGTCAGCACAGGGGGCGTGTGAATGAGCAGTTCTTC,CASQHRGRVNEQFF
TRBV30,TRBJ1-6,-,-,TGTGCCTGGACCGGGGACAACATCGGCTCCTATAATTCACCCCTCCACTTT,CAWTGDNIGSYNSPLHF
TRBV4-1,TRBJ1-3,-,-,TGCGCCAGCAGCCAAGATTGGCAGGGCTCTGGAAACACCATATATTTT,CASSQDWQGSGNTIYF
TRBV13,TRBJ2-7,-,TRBD1,TGTGCCAGCAGAACAGGGGCGCGATACGAGCAGTACTTC,CASRTGARYEQYF
TRBV30,TRBJ1-2,-,-,TGTGCCTGGAGTCCCCGCAGGGGCCATGGCTACACCTTC,CAWSPRRGHGYTF
TRBV12-3/TRBV12-4,TRBJ1-3,-,TRBD1,TGTGCCAGCCGACGGGACAGCCAAAACACCATATATTTT,CASRRDSQNTIYF
TRBV9,TRBJ2-3,-,TRBD2,TGTGCCAGCAGCGTTACTAGCGGGACGGCAGATACGCAGTATTTT,CASSVTSGTADTQYF
TRBV28,TRBJ2-5,-,TRBD1,TGTGCCAGCAGGCCGACAGGGATAAAGACCCAGTACTTC,CASRPTGIKTQYF
TRBV11-2,TRBJ2-1,-,TRBD2,TGTGCCAGCAGCTTGACTAGCGGGATCTACAATGAGCAGTTCTTC,CASSLTSGIYNEQFF
TRBV28,TRBJ2-1,-,-,TGTGCCAGCAGTTTATTCAACTACCGGGAGAAGGTCTACAATGAGCAGTTCTTC,CASSLFNYREKVYNEQFF
TRBV7-2,TRBJ2-4,-,-,TGTGCCAGCAGCTTAGTGGTGGGAGGAGCCAAAAACATTCAGTACTTC,CASSLVVGGAKNIQYF
TRBV6-5,TRBJ2-5,-,TRBD2,TGTGCCATTCAGGGGATCGGACTAGCGGAAGAGACCCAGTACTTC,CAIQGIGLAEETQYF
TRBV7-9,TRBJ2-7,-,TRBD1,TGTGCCAGCAGCTCCCGGAGGAGACAGGGGGTTTTCGAGTCGTCCGAGCAGTACTTC,CASSSRRRQGVFESSEQYF
TRBV2,TRBJ1-6,-,-,TGTGCCAGCAGTGAAGTCCGGTATAATTCACCCCTCCACTTT,CASSEVRYNSPLHF
TRBV27,TRBJ1-1,-,-,TGTGCCAGCAGTCTAGGTGGCGAAGCTTTCTTT,CASSLGGEAFF
TRBV19,TRBJ2-7,-,TRBD1,TGTGCCAGTAGTATTCGCCCCTCTGGGGGACAGGGATTCAACGAGCAGTACTTC,CASSIRPSGGQGFNEQYF
TRBV6-5,TRBJ2-2,once,-,TGTGCCAGCAAGGTACAGGTAGAAAAAAACGGGGAGCTGTTTTTT,CASKVQVEKNGELFF
TRBV4-3,TRBJ2-1,-,-,TGCGCCAGCAGCCAAGATTTGGGACAATCCAATGAGCAGTTCTTC,CASSQDLGQSNEQFF
TRBV10-1,TRBJ1-2,-,-,TGCGCCAGGGGGATACAGGGCGCGAGCACCTTC,CARGIQGASTF
TRBV9,TRBJ2-2,-,-,TGTGCCAGCAGCGCGTGGGGGGACTTGAGTACCGGGGAGCTGTTTTTT,CASSAWGDLSTGELFF